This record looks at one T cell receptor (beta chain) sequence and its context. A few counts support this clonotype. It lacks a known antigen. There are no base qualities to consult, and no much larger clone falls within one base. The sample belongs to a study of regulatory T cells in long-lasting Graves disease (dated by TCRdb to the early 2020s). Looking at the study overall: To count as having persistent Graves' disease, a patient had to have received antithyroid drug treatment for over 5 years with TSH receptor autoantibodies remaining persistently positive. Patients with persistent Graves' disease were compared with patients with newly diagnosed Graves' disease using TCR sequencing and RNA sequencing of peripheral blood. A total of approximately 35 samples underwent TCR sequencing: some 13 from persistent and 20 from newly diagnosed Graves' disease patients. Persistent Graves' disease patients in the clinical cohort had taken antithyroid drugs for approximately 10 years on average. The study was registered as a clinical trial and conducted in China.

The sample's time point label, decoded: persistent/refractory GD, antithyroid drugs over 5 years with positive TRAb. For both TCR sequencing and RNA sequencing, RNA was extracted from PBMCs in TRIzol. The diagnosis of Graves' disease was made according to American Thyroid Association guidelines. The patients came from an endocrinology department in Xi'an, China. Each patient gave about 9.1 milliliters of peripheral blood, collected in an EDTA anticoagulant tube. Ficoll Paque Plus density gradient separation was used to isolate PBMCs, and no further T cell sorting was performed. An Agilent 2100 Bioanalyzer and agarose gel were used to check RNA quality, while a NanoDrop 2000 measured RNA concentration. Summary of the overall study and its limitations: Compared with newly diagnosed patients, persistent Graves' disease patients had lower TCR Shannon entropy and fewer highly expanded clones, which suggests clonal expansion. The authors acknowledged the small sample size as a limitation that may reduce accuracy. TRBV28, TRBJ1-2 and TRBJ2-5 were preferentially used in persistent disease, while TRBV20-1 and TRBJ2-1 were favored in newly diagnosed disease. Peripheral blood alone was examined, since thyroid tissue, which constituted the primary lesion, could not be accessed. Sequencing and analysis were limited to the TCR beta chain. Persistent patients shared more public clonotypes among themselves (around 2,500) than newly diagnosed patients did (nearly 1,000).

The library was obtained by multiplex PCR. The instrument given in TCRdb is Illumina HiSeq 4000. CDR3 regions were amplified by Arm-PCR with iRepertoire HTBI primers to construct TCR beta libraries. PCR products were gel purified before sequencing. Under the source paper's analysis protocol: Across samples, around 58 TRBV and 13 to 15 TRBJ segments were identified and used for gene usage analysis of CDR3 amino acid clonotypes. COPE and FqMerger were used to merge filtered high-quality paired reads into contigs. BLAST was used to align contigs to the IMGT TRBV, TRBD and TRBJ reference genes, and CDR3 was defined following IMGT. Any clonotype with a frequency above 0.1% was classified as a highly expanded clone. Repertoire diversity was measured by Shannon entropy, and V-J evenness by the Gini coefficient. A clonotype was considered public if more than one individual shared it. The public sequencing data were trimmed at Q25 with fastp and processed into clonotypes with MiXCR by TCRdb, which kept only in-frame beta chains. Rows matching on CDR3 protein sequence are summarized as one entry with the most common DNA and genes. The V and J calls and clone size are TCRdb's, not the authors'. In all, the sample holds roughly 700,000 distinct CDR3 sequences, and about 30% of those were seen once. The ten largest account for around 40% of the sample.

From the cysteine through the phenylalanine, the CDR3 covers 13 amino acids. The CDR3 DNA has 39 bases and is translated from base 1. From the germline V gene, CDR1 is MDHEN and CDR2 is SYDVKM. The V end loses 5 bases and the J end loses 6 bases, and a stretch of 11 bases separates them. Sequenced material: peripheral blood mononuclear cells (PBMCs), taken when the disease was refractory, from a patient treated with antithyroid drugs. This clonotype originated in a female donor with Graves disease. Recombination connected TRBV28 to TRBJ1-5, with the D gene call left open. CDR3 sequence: CASSEEAFQPQHF. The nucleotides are TGTGCCAGCAGTGAGGAGGCGTTTCAGCCCCAGCATTTT.